This T cell receptor beta chain was sequenced in a study of shared clonotypes between healthy human individuals (dated by TCRdb to the early 2020s). At the level of the whole study: Three men and a couple of women, aged 18 to 49 years, made up the cohort. Each donor's leukapheresis produced roughly between roughly 0.85 and 10 billion PBMCs. Libraries were prepared and TCR repertoires were sequenced by different laboratories using diverse techniques, in order to increase sequencing depth and limit assay-specific biases. To estimate repertoire size and how much clonotype sharing occurs between individuals, the study deeply sequenced the blood TCR repertoires of 5 or 6 healthy adults. The paper's findings and limits, for the study overall: Because the study included only a small number of donors, the genetic and exposure-history diversity represented was limited. Sampling was restricted to blood, and TCR repertoires in tissues likely differ from the TCR repertoires found in blood. Pairwise subsampling indicated that sequencing depth was expected to affect the degree of clonotype sharing among donors.

Donors were healthy HIV-negative adults with no recently reported acute infections or vaccinations. All donors were Caucasian adults living in Nashville, Tennessee, USA. For unsorted samples, about 90 million PBMCs were counted and genomic DNA was extracted with the QIAamp DNA Blood Mini kit. After blood collection by leukapheresis, PBMCs were isolated using Ficoll-Histopaque density gradient centrifugation and then cryopreserved in the vapor phase of liquid nitrogen. Sequences SGHAT (CDR1) and FQNNGV (CDR2) are obtained from the germline V gene. From the cysteine up to the phenylalanine, the CDR3 has a length of 15 residues. Here the CDR3 DNA is all that survives: 45 bases in frame from base 1. Unmatched junction bases come to 7, with V trimmed by 5 bases and J by 7 bases. As to this clone: No cognate antigen has been identified for it. It has no much larger one-base neighbor in the sample; base qualities were not kept.

Using the deep immunoSEQ assay, multiplex PCR amplified TCR CDR3 regions from genomic DNA. Genomic DNA extracted from each cell subset was distributed evenly over all wells of several immunoSEQ 96-well plates, and each plate served as one replicate. For unsorted PBMC, each replicate PCR was loaded with roughly 270 ng genomic DNA, equivalent to tens of thousands of T cell genomes. Genomic DNA from unsorted PBMC was sequenced over ten immunoSEQ deep assay plates. Purified libraries were measured with a Qubit 3.0 fluorometer, size-checked on a Bioanalyzer 2100, and measured again with the KAPA Library Quantification kit. A separate single-read 150-cycle Illumina NextSeq 550 flow cell was used to sequence each immunoSEQ 96-well plate. The authors' pipeline ran thus. Because only junctional sequences without quality scores were contained in the immunoSEQ output, filtering matching that applied to full-length reads could not be performed. Sequences were annotated with PyIR, a Python wrapper for IgBLAST v1.9, and V/J genes and CDR3 were assigned using IMGT germline references. Reads were filtered out if the reads had weak V/J assignments (E-value above 1e-6), no CDR3, stop codons, out-of-frame junctions, or ambiguous translated residues. V3J clonotypes were defined as sequences sharing the same inferred V gene, J gene, and CDR3 amino acid sequence. Percentage overlap between repertoires was calculated by dividing the number of shared unique clonotypes by the size of the smaller repertoire. RTK rarefaction, the Chao1 estimator, and Recon v2.1 estimates of unobserved clonotypes were used to assess repertoire richness. Sourced from immuneACCESS, this table was stored by TCRdb with only in-frame sequences that have V and J called. A share of the clones is absent; for the studies checked, an unresolved V gene accounts for under half, and the remainder has no known explanation. That table furnishes V, J and clone size, whereas the DNA furnished D and trimming. Counted in this sample were approximately 500,000 clones; almost 80% of them appeared once. The top ten constitute 12% of the sample.

Sequencing was performed on PBMCs. The receptor comes from a woman in her 40s in good health. Some clones in this sample may be carry-over from other donors' samples. Recombination joined TRBV11-2 with TRBJ1-4; 10 central nucleotides agree with TRBD1. CDR3 region: CASSPWTGGGEKLFF. The DNA reads as follows: TGTGCCAGCAGCCCCTGGACAGGGGGAGGTGAAAAACTGTTTTTT.